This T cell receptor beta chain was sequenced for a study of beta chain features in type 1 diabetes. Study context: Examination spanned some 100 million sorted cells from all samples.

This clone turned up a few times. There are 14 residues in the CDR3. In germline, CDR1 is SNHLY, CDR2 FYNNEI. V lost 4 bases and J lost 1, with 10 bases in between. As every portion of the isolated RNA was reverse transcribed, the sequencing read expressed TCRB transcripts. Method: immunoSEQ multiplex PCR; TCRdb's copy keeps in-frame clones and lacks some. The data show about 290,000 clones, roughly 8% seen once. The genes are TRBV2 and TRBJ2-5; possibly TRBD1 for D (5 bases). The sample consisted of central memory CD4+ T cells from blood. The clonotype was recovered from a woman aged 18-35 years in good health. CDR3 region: CASSVVGAQETQYF. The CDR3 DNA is TGTGCCAGCAGTGTAGTTGGGGCCCAAGAGACCCAGTACTTC.